These T cell receptor beta chains were read from a single sample in a study of cytomegalovirus exposure and HLA in healthy donors. TCRdb's copy holds only in-frame clones and misses some; the assay was immunoSEQ multiplex PCR. The data hold 150,000 or so clones, with approximately 90% observed a single time. Input material: PBMCs. All receptors derive from a woman in her 30s in good health and CMV-seropositive. CDR3s include the opening cysteine and the closing phenylalanine or tryptophan.

v_call	cdr3_aa
TRBV28	CASSLGTGGRWGQPQHF
TRBV19	CASSIDRGDGANVLTF
TRBV29-1	CSVEPIGTHNEQFF
TRBV2	CASSRQGHNEKLFF
TRBV18	CASSPPRTGKDEQYF
TRBV2	CASSVDSAAYNEQFF
TRBV4-1	CASSQESLAGGPTDTQYF
TRBV7-2	CASSRDRGRETQYF
TRBV6-1	CASSEVEASGSYEQYF
TRBV7-9	CASSLEGAKLHSGNTIYF
TRBV27	CASSLILAGGQETQYF
TRBV28	CASRLGQGSEQYF
TRBV23-1	CASSRLARAGRYEQYF
TRBV5-1	CASSLNAGETQYF
TRBV18	CASSQGQEGIQHF
TRBV5-4	CASSLDQNTEAFF
TRBV10-1	CASAGVNTEAFF
TRBV6-6	CASSYGDVEGRSQHF